Below are 32 T cell receptor beta chains sequenced from a single sample in a study of OX40 agonist ivuxolimab in advanced cancers. TCRdb's table, derived via immunoSEQ multiplex PCR, lists solely in-frame clones and lacks some. Altogether around 95,000 clones are present, just over 90% being singletons, with the ten largest covering more than 0.6%. The input for sequencing was CD4+ or CD8+ T cells sorted from blood, taken in a trial of the OX40 agonist ivuxolimab. The source of these receptors is an adult with an advanced solid tumor such as melanoma, head and neck, liver or kidney cancer.

The rearrangement links TRBV6-1 to TRBJ1-5; D is perhaps TRBD1 (5 bases). This CDR3 has 16 amino acids. Germline CDR1 and CDR2: MNHNS and SASEGT. Trimming removed 4 bases at V and 0 bases at J, with 13 bases between. The CDR3 DNA follows: TGTGCCAGCAGTGGGGGGTGGGGACTTAGCAATCAGCCCCAGCATTTT. Its protein product is CASSGGWGLSNQPQHF.

The rearrangement joins TRBV5-1 to TRBJ1-4; tentative D call: TRBD1 (5 bases). The CDR3 length is 16 residues. Trimming left V 7 bases short and J 1 base short, with 17 bases between. Germline lookup yields CDR1 SGHRS and CDR2 YFSETQ. This chain's CDR3 is CASGRDSLGTNEKLFF. The CDR3 DNA reads TGCGCCAGCGGGCGGGACTCCTTGGGAACTAATGAAAAACTGTTTTTT.

The CDR3 region is CASSVVSGGAYNEQFF. In nucleotides, the CDR3 is TGTGCCAGCAGCGTAGTGTCGGGGGGTGCCTACAATGAGCAGTTCTTC. The chain joins TRBV9 to TRBJ2-1, with 7 positions matching TRBD2. Germline CDR1 reads SGDLS; CDR2 reads YYNGEE. V lost 0 bases and J lost 2; bases outside the gene matches: 5. The CDR3 runs 16 residues.

The gene calls are TRBV5-1 and TRBJ2-1; D possibly corresponds to TRBD2 (5 bases). The CDR3 is 14 amino acids. CDR1 is SGHRS, CDR2 YFSETQ, per germline. V lost 4 bases and J 8 bases, leaving 16 bases between the germline ends. CDR3 coding DNA: TGCGCCAGCAGCCCCAAACTAGTAATGTATGAGCAGTTCTTC. It encodes CASSPKLVMYEQFF.

V gene TRBV11-2 combines with J gene TRBJ2-7; D call uncertain. This CDR3 spans 13 amino acids. CDR1 and CDR2 from the germline V gene are SGHAT and FQNNGV. V shed 1 base and J shed 7 bases, with 11 bases lying between them. CDR3 coding DNA: TGTGCCAGCAGCTTAGGAGAGGTTGGGGAGCAGTACTTC. Translated: CASSLGEVGEQYF.

This rearrangement joins TRBV11-2 to TRBJ2-7, with 7 bases fitting TRBD1. V lost 5 bases to trimming and J lost 4 bases; unmatched junction nucleotides: 5. The CDR3 length is 13 residues. Germline V gene sequence: CDR1 SGHAT, CDR2 FQNNGV. The CDR3 spells CASSPQQGYEQYF. The CDR3 DNA follows: TGTGCCAGCAGCCCTCAACAGGGGTACGAGCAGTACTTC.

The gene calls are TRBV6-6 and TRBJ1-2; 9 bases match TRBD1. CDR1 and CDR2 (germline): MNHNY, SVGAGI (reference sequence). V lost 4 bases, J lost 4 bases, and 7 bases stayed unmatched. The CDR3 totals 15 residues. The CDR3 DNA reads as TGTGCCAGCAGTTCTACAGGGGGCGCAGCCTATGGCTACACCTTC. It specifies CASSSTGGAAYGYTF.

The chain uses TRBV30 and TRBJ2-7, with 9 bases that match TRBD2. The ends lost 6 bases at V and 3 bases at J; junction bases unmatched: 3. Germline assignment: CDR1 GTSNPN and CDR2 SVGIG (reference sequence). The CDR3 extends over 12 amino acids. The CDR3 is CACQLAGYEQYF. The CDR3 DNA sequence: TGTGCCTGTCAACTAGCGGGCTACGAGCAGTACTTC.

J is TRBJ2-5 and V is TRBV7-2, with D tentatively TRBD1 (6 bases). CDR1 is SGHTA and CDR2 is FQGNSA in the germline V gene. The CDR3 has 16 residues. V was trimmed by 5 bases and J by 6 bases, leaving 22 bases between them. CDR3 loop: CASSAGQRGRPQTQYF. Here the CDR3 DNA reads TGTGCCAGCAGCGCAGGACAGCGCGGACGGCCTCAGACCCAGTACTTC.

This sequence joins TRBV4-3 and TRBJ1-4; 7 bases are shared with TRBD1. The V gene end was trimmed by 3 bases and the J gene end by 2 bases; junction bases not matched to a gene: 3. The CDR3 is made up of 15 amino acids. Germline V gives CDR1 LGHNA, CDR2 YSLEER. CDR3 sequence: CASSQPGQTNEKLFF. The CDR3 DNA is TGCGCCAGCAGCCAGCCGGGACAGACTAATGAAAAACTGTTTTTT.

The CDR3 loop reads CASRTEEGGYTF. CDR3 DNA sequence: TGTGCCAGCAGGACCGAAGAGGGGGGCTACACCTTC. J is TRBJ1-2 and V is TRBV6-5; TRBD1 is a possible D gene (5 bases). This CDR3 is built from 12 residues. Germline V lookup: CDR1 MNHEY, CDR2 SVGAGI. V lost 6 bases and J 8 bases, leaving 13 bases between the germline ends.

This clone was detected a few times. The chain recombines TRBV5-1 with TRBJ2-3; D is possibly TRBD1 or TRBD2 (6 bases each). The CDR3 loop spans 15 amino acids. V was trimmed by 2 bases and J by 3 bases, leaving 13 bases between them. Germline CDR1 reads SGHRS; CDR2 reads YFSETQ. The CDR3 nucleotides are TGCGCCAGCAGCTTCGAGACAGGAGGGACAGATACGCAGTATTTT. Translation: CASSFETGGTDTQYF.

The gene calls are TRBV2 and TRBJ1-5, with D unclear. The CDR3 runs to 14 residues. Looked up from germline, CDR1 is SNHLY and CDR2 is FYNNEI. V lost 4 bases, J lost 7 bases, and 14 bases lay in between. In DNA, the CDR3 is TGTGCCAGCAGTGGGACGGGAGAGGCCCAGCCCCAGCATTTT. Translated: CASSGTGEAQPQHF.

The J gene is TRBJ1-5, the V gene TRBV2, with 7 bases identical to TRBD1. V shed 9 bases, J shed 6 bases, and the junction held 11 bases outside the gene matches. The CDR3 is 14 amino acids. In germline, CDR1 is SNHLY, CDR2 FYNNEI. Here the CDR3 DNA reads TGTGCCAGGTCGTTCGGGACAGAGGGTCAGCCCCAGCATTTT. It encodes CARSFGTEGQPQHF.

The V and J genes are TRBV6-6 and TRBJ1-5; 8 bases align to TRBD1. With 2 bases clipped from V and 5 bases from J, the junction kept 8 bases outside the gene matches. Per germline, CDR1 MNHNY and CDR2 SVGAGI (reference sequence). The CDR3 has 16 residues. CDR3 sequence reads: CASSYDRGINDQPQHF. Written as DNA, the CDR3 is TGTGCCAGCAGTTACGACAGGGGAATTAACGATCAGCCCCAGCATTTT.

The chain links TRBV18 to TRBJ2-1, with unresolved D. The CDR3 covers 15 residues. Trimming took off 0 bases at V and 5 bases at J, with 11 bases between the two ends. CDR1 and CDR2 (germline): KGHSH, LQKENI. This CDR3 is CASSPPMEAHNEQFF. CDR3 DNA: TGTGCCAGCTCACCACCAATGGAAGCCCACAATGAGCAGTTCTTC. Supplemented by reference TRBV18 and TRBJ2-1, the full variable domain reads NAGVMQNPRHLVRRRGQEARLRCSPMKGHSHVYWYRQLPEEGLKFMVYLQKENIIDESGMPKERFSAEFPKEGPSILRIQQVVRGDSAAYFCASSPPMEAHNEQFFGPGTRLTVL.

The chain uses TRBV6-5 and TRBJ2-7; D tentatively fits TRBD1 or TRBD2 (5 bases each). Germline CDR1 is MNHEY and CDR2 is SVGAGI. The length of the CDR3 is 14 residues. V was shortened by 8 bases and J by 1 base, with 15 bases between the two germline ends. CDR3 in amino acids: CASGQPGRSYEQYF. In nucleotides, the CDR3 is TGTGCCAGCGGTCAACCGGGACGGTCCTACGAGCAGTACTTC.

The table lists this clone with a count of one. The chain is built from TRBV2 and TRBJ1-2; a weak D match, TRBD1 (5 bases). The CDR3 contains 14 residues. V lost 11 bases and J lost 5, with 21 bases in between. Germline assignment: CDR1 SNHLY and CDR2 FYNNEI. This CDR3 reads CAVSPQGSEYGYTF. DNA of the CDR3: TGTGCCGTTAGCCCCCAGGGAAGCGAGTATGGCTACACCTTC. The variable domain in full, with the rest retrieved from reference TRBV2 and TRBJ1-2, is EPEVTQTPSHQVTQMGQEVILRCVPISNHLYFYWYRQILGQKVEFLVSFYNNEISEKSEIFDDQFSVERPDGSNFTLKIRSTKLEDSAMYFCAVSPQGSEYGYTFGSGTRLTVV.

The V and J genes are TRBV18 and TRBJ2-5, with D possibly being TRBD2 (6 bases). In germline, CDR1 is KGHSH, CDR2 LQKENI. Trimming shortened V by 0 bases and J by 5 bases, and 13 bases separated the two germline ends. The CDR3 has 15 amino acids. In nucleotides, the CDR3 is TGTGCCAGCTCACCACCGGCTAGCGAAGGGGAGACCCAGTACTTC. Protein product: CASSPPASEGETQYF.

This clone occurred a few times. The rearrangement joins TRBV5-1 to TRBJ1-5, with D unclear. The CDR3 contains 13 residues. Germline V gene lookup returns CDR1 SGHRS and CDR2 YFSETQ. Trimming cost V 3 bases and J 0 bases, with 4 bases left between them. The CDR3 DNA is TGCGCCAGCAGCTATGATAGCAATCAGCCCCAGCATTTT. Protein: CASSYDSNQPQHF. Drawing the rest from reference TRBV5-1 and TRBJ1-5, the complete variable domain is KAGVTQTPRYLIKTRGQQVTLSCSPISGHRSVSWYQQTPGQGLQFLFEYFSETQRNKGNFPGRFSGRQFSNSRSEMNVSTLELGDSALYLCASSYDSNQPQHFGDGTRLSIL.

This clone was recorded once. This chain links TRBV29-1 with TRBJ1-2; 8 bases match TRBD1. Trimming at V came to 7 bases and at J to 4 bases, leaving 5 bases not matched to a gene. The CDR3 runs 12 residues. The germline gives CDR1 SQVTM, CDR2 ANQGSEA. The CDR3 sequence is CSAGGATYGYTF. Written as DNA, the CDR3 is TGCAGCGCAGGGGGCGCGACCTATGGCTACACCTTC.

The chain links TRBV14 to TRBJ1-1; D not certain. The length of the CDR3 is 12 residues. The V gene's germline CDR1 is SGHDN and CDR2 FVKESK. The V end lost 4 bases, the J end lost 1 base, and 4 bases lay between the germline ends. The DNA for the CDR3 is TGTGCCAGCAGCCTAGGGAACACTGAAGCTTTCTTT. It is translated as CASSLGNTEAFF.

V and J are TRBV29-1 and TRBJ2-5; D is possibly TRBD1 (5 bases). CDR3 length equals 12 residues. The V end was cut by 4 bases, the J end by 5 bases, with 11 bases between. Germline V gene sequence: CDR1 SQVTM, CDR2 ANQGSEA. CDR3 protein: CSVVRQGETQYF. The DNA for the CDR3 is TGCAGCGTTGTACGTCAGGGCGAGACCCAGTACTTC.

The chain has TRBV28 and TRBJ2-5; D remains ambiguous. The germline V gene encodes CDR1 MDHEN and CDR2 SYDVKM. Trimming removed 3 bases from V and 6 bases from J, with 8 bases in between. This CDR3 contains 12 residues. The CDR3 here is CASSFYPKTQYF. The CDR3 DNA follows: TGTGCCAGCAGTTTCTATCCCAAGACCCAGTACTTC.

The chain carries TRBV5-1 and TRBJ2-5; 7 bases line up with TRBD2. J gave up 3 bases and V 4 bases, and 6 bases lay outside the gene matches. The length of the CDR3 is 14 residues. The germline gives CDR1 SGHRS, CDR2 YFSETQ. CDR3 DNA: TGCGCCAGCAGCCCGGGACTACAGAAAGAGACCCAGTACTTC. This translates into CASSPGLQKETQYF.

This chain links TRBV7-9 with TRBJ2-3; D is unclear. This CDR3 has 12 amino acids. The germline CDR1 and CDR2 sequences are SEHNR and FQNEAQ (reference sequence). Trimming removed 2 bases from V and 3 bases from J, with 3 bases in between. The CDR3: CASSLQTDTQYF. The CDR3 nucleotides are TGTGCCAGCAGCTTACAGACAGATACGCAGTATTTT. Full variable domain (missing parts from reference TRBV7-9 and TRBJ2-3): DTGVSQNPRHKITKRGQNVTFRCDPISEHNRLYWYRQTLGQGPEFLTYFQNEAQLEKSRLLSDRFSAERPKGSFSTLEIQRTEQGDSAMYLCASSLQTDTQYFGPGTRLTVL.

This sequence joins TRBV6-6 and TRBJ1-5; 8 bases agree with TRBD1. V shed 5 bases, J shed 4 bases, and the junction held 7 bases outside the gene matches. This CDR3 region has 15 residues. CDR1 is MNHNY, CDR2 SVGAGI, per germline (reference sequence). The DNA for the CDR3 is TGTGCCAGCAGTCAGGGGGCGCGATTTAATCAGCCCCAGCATTTT. Translation gives CASSQGARFNQPQHF.

The CDR3 protein is CATSRGSGRGETGELFF. The CDR3, as DNA: TGTGCCACCAGCAGAGGGAGCGGCAGGGGGGAAACCGGGGAGCTGTTTTTT. The chain uses TRBV15 and TRBJ2-2; possible D gene TRBD1, 7 bases. Germline lookup yields CDR1 LNHNV and CDR2 YYDKDF (reference sequence). V was shortened by 1 base and J by 5 bases, with 17 bases between the two germline ends. CDR3 length: 17 amino acids.

V usage is TRBV5-1 and J usage is TRBJ2-7, with D unresolved. The ends were cut back, 0 bases at V and 6 bases at J, with 4 bases in the middle. The CDR3 spans 11 residues. The germline gives CDR1 SGHRS, CDR2 YFSETQ. CDR3 residues: CASSLEREQYF. In DNA, the CDR3 is TGCGCCAGCAGCTTGGAACGCGAGCAGTACTTC. Based on the CDR3 plus reference TRBV5-1 and TRBJ2-7, the full variable domain is KAGVTQTPRYLIKTRGQQVTLSCSPISGHRSVSWYQQTPGQGLQFLFEYFSETQRNKGNFPGRFSGRQFSNSRSEMNVSTLELGDSALYLCASSLEREQYFGPGTRLTVT.

This chain links TRBV7-9 with TRBJ2-1; D gene unclear. CDR3 length: 14 amino acids. Looked up from germline, CDR1 is SEHNR and CDR2 is FQNEAQ (reference sequence). Trimming left V 5 bases short and J 8 bases short, with 16 bases between. DNA for the CDR3: TGTGCCAGCAGCACCGAAGGGCAGGCAGATGAGCAGTTCTTC. It encodes CASSTEGQADEQFF.

The chain uses TRBV5-1 and TRBJ2-6; D not certain. Germline-derived CDR1 and CDR2 are SGHRS and YFSETQ. CDR3 size: 15 residues. V was cut by 4 bases and J by 4 bases, with 12 bases left in between. CDR3 protein: CASSPDWAGANVLTF. Written as DNA, the CDR3 is TGCGCCAGCAGCCCCGACTGGGCCGGGGCCAACGTCCTGACTTTC. The full variable domain, rest sourced from reference TRBV5-1 and TRBJ2-6, is KAGVTQTPRYLIKTRGQQVTLSCSPISGHRSVSWYQQTPGQGLQFLFEYFSETQRNKGNFPGRFSGRQFSNSRSEMNVSTLELGDSALYLCASSPDWAGANVLTFGAGSRLTVL.

The CDR3 region has the DNA TGTGCCAGCAGTTTTGGGGGGCTCTATGGCTACACCTTC. Translation: CASSFGGLYGYTF. The chain uses TRBV28 and TRBJ1-2; a weak D match, TRBD1 (6 bases). Germline V gene sequence: CDR1 MDHEN, CDR2 SYDVKM. Trimming removed 3 bases from V and 4 bases from J, with 9 bases in between. This CDR3 has 13 amino acids.